Given below is one TCR beta chain in context. Its antigen is currently unknown. The donors were members of the validation cohort, which comprised 120 subjects and was separate from the first cohort of 666 subjects. Only in-frame clones appear in the TCRdb table, and some are missing; sequencing was by immunoSEQ multiplex PCR. The repertoire holds about 150,000 clones, with 80% to 95% as singletons. Germline trimming cut 1 base from V and 2 bases from J; bases unmatched to any gene: 13. Germline V gene data show CDR1 as SGHRS and CDR2 as YFSETQ. CDR3 length equals 20 residues. This entry comes from a study of cytomegalovirus exposure and HLA in healthy donors. Overall study results and limits: Among TCR sequences, most were rare, though some public TCRs appeared in many donors.

Material: PBMCs. This rearrangement joins TRBV5-1 to TRBJ2-7; 15 bases line up with TRBD2. This TCR derives from a young man in good health and CMV-seronegative. CDR3 coding DNA: TGCGCCAGCAGCTTGATCAGTGGGACTAGCGGGGGGAAGAAGCCCTACGAGCAGTACTTC. Encoded protein: CASSLISGTSGGKKPYEQYF.